This entry lists 19 T cell receptor beta chains sequenced from one sample in a study of graft-versus-host responses after intestinal transplantation. These TCRs' antigens remain unknown. Repertoires were generated with immunoSEQ multiplex PCR, while TCRdb's copy carries only in-frame clones and drops some. The sample gives some 36,000 clones, roughly 94% of which show up once; roughly 0.22% is in the top ten. The sequences come from unstimulated CD4+ T cells sorted from spleen or lymph node cells, collected before transplant. The receptors were sampled from a human donor who was the organ donor for an intestinal transplant.

V and J are TRBV25-1 and TRBJ1-5; D may be TRBD1 (5 bases). The CDR3 loop spans 14 amino acids. Per germline, CDR1 MGHDK and CDR2 SYGVNS. Trimming pared 4 bases from V and 3 bases from J, leaving 10 bases between. The CDR3 loop is CASSGPTDNQPQHF. In DNA, the CDR3 is TGTGCCAGCAGTGGGCCGACAGACAATCAGCCCCAGCATTTT.

The rearrangement uses TRBV11-2 and TRBJ1-1; 10 bases agree with TRBD1. CDR1 and CDR2 from the germline V gene are SGHAT and FQNNGV. The V and J ends lost 5 bases and 4 bases, in that order; junction bases with no gene match: 1. This CDR3 region has 13 residues. The CDR3 DNA follows: TGTGCCAGCAGCCGGACAGGGGGCACTGAAGCTTTCTTT. Its translation is CASSRTGGTEAFF.

The rearrangement uses TRBV11-2 and TRBJ2-1; unclear D gene. The CDR3 runs to 11 residues. V was shortened by 5 bases and J by 9 bases, with 8 bases between the two germline ends. Germline loops: CDR1 SGHAT, CDR2 FQNNGV. CDR3 in DNA: TGTGCCAGCAGCCCTAGTTTTGAGCAGTTCTTC. As protein: CASSPSFEQFF.

The gene calls are TRBV4-3 and TRBJ1-2; D remains ambiguous. The germline V gene has CDR1 LGHNA and CDR2 YSLEER. V shed 4 bases and J shed 2 bases, with 11 bases lying between them. This CDR3 is built from 14 residues. The CDR3 bases are TGCGCCAGCAGCCGCCAAGGCACAAACTATGGCTACACCTTC. It specifies CASSRQGTNYGYTF.

This clone has just one count. The V call is TRBV10-2, the J call TRBJ1-2, with D possibly being TRBD1 (5 bases). V was shortened by 0 bases and J by 7 bases, with 12 bases between the two germline ends. This CDR3 has 14 amino acids. Germline CDR1 reads WSHSY; CDR2 reads SAAADI. The CDR3 DNA reads as TGCGCCAGCAGTGAGTCGTACAGGCGGATTGGCTACACCTTC. Its translation is CASSESYRRIGYTF.

V and J are TRBV9 and TRBJ2-2; 8 bases fit TRBD1. The J segment lost 0 bases and the V segment lost 3 bases, leaving 1 base of the junction unmatched. Germline-derived CDR1 and CDR2 are SGDLS and YYNGEE. This CDR3 comprises 15 residues. In DNA form, the CDR3 reads TGTGCCAGCAGCGCACAGGGGGCGAACACCGGGGAGCTGTTTTTT. It translates to CASSAQGANTGELFF.

The chain links TRBV11-3 to TRBJ2-5; D might be TRBD2 (7 bases). V shed 1 base and J shed 5 bases, with 11 bases lying between them. CDR3 length: 14 residues. CDR1 and CDR2 (germline): SGHNT, YENEEA. The CDR3, as DNA: TGTGCCAGCAGCTTAGGGACTAGGGGGGAGACCCAGTACTTC. Its translation is CASSLGTRGETQYF.

V and J are TRBV2 and TRBJ1-1; D is unresolved. Germline assignment: CDR1 SNHLY and CDR2 FYNNEI. CDR3 size: 14 residues. The V end lost 1 base, the J end lost 4 bases, and 10 bases lay between the germline ends. CDR3 DNA sequence: TGTGCCAGCAGTGAAGAGGAGGTAGTCACTGAAGCTTTCTTT. This sequence encodes CASSEEEVVTEAFF.

V usage is TRBV18 and J usage is TRBJ2-7, with D unclear. The germline V and J ends were trimmed by 4 bases and 2 bases, with 9 bases remaining between them. This CDR3 has 13 residues. Germline V lookup: CDR1 KGHSH, CDR2 LQKENI. CDR3 nucleotides: TGTGCCAGCTCACGAAGAGCAACCTACGAGCAGTACTTC. It is translated as CASSRRATYEQYF.

On this clone: The same CDR3 is also encoded by other DNA sequences in this sample. The chain has TRBV5-1 and TRBJ2-2; D not certain. Between the trimmed V and J ends, which lost 0 bases and 2 bases, there was a span of 5 bases. The germline gives CDR1 SGHRS, CDR2 YFSETQ. The CDR3 contains 14 residues. CDR3 loop: CASSLGRNTGELFF. CDR3 nucleotides: TGCGCCAGCAGCTTGGGACGCAACACCGGGGAGCTGTTTTTT.

The rearrangement links TRBV7-8 to TRBJ2-5, with 9 bases lining up with TRBD2. This CDR3 comprises 16 residues. V shed 1 base and J 2 bases; nucleotides not matched to a gene: 5. Germline V gene data show CDR1 as SGHVS and CDR2 as FQNEAQ. The CDR3 sequence is CASSLGLAGGQETQYF. Here the CDR3 DNA reads TGTGCCAGCAGCTTAGGATTGGCGGGGGGGCAAGAGACCCAGTACTTC.

J is TRBJ1-2 and V is TRBV2; no reliable D call. V was shortened by 5 bases and J by 8 bases, with 18 bases between the two germline ends. The CDR3 spans 14 residues. Germline values: CDR1 SNHLY, CDR2 FYNNEI. Here the CDR3 reads CASSSRERASGYTF. CDR3 DNA sequence: TGTGCCAGCAGTTCCAGAGAGAGGGCCTCGGGCTACACCTTC.

The rearrangement uses TRBV18 and TRBJ1-4, with D tentatively TRBD1 (5 bases). Looked up from germline, CDR1 is KGHSH and CDR2 is LQKENI. The V gene lost 8 bases and the J gene lost 1 base, with 8 bases spanning the gap. The CDR3 extends over 13 amino acids. In DNA, the CDR3 is TGTGCCAGCGCCAGGGAAACTAATGAAAAACTGTTTTTT. Its translation is CASARETNEKLFF.

The genes are TRBV7-2 and TRBJ1-2, with D possibly TRBD1 on 6 matching bases. In germline, CDR1 is SGHTA, CDR2 FQGNSA. V dropped 1 base and J dropped 1 base, with 10 bases sitting between them. The CDR3 runs 15 residues. CDR3 bases: TGTGCCAGCAGCTTAGAATGGACAGTTAACTATGGCTACACCTTC. It yields the protein CASSLEWTVNYGYTF.

The genes are TRBV4-1 and TRBJ2-7, with TRBD2 matching 10 bases. There are 15 residues in the CDR3. The germline CDR1 and CDR2 sequences are MGHRA and YSYEKL. V shed 2 bases, J shed 6 bases, and the junction held 7 bases outside the gene matches. The CDR3 nucleotides read TGCGCCAGCAGCCAACAACTAGCGGGGCGTGGCGAGCAGTACTTC. Its protein is CASSQQLAGRGEQYF.

The rearrangement joins TRBV2 to TRBJ1-1, with 7 bases matching TRBD1. Germline-derived CDR1 and CDR2 are SNHLY and FYNNEI. The CDR3 contains 15 residues. V lost 4 bases and J lost 4; bases outside the gene matches: 9. The CDR3 sequence is CASSVGGRGVTEAFF. CDR3 DNA sequence: TGTGCCAGCAGTGTAGGGGGCAGGGGGGTCACTGAAGCTTTCTTT.

This clone was recorded once. The J gene is TRBJ1-1, the V gene TRBV30, with TRBD1 matching 8 bases. The CDR3 runs to 14 residues. CDR1 and CDR2 from the germline V gene are GTSNPN and SVGIG (reference sequence). Unmatched junction bases numbered 2, after V lost 2 bases and J lost 0 bases. The CDR3 reads CAWSPTGVNTEAFF. CDR3 nucleotides: TGTGCCTGGAGTCCGACAGGGGTGAACACTGAAGCTTTCTTT.

This clone was observed once. The chain's CDR3 is CASSLDRAGELFF. As DNA, the CDR3 is TGTGCCAGCAGCTTGGACAGGGCCGGGGAGCTGTTTTTT. The J gene is TRBJ2-2, the V gene TRBV7-8; TRBD1 aligns across 8 bases. V shed 3 bases, J shed 6 bases, and the junction held 0 bases outside the gene matches. Germline V CDR1 and CDR2: SGHVS, FQNEAQ. The CDR3 has 13 residues.

The V and J genes are TRBV5-1 and TRBJ1-2; the D gene is possibly TRBD1 (5 bases). The V end was cut by 4 bases, the J end by 8 bases, with 15 bases between. CDR3 length: 13 residues. Germline CDR1 and CDR2: SGHRS and YFSETQ. CDR3 sequence (DNA): TGCGCCAGCAGCCCCGAACCGTGGGACGGCTACACCTTC. Protein product: CASSPEPWDGYTF.